Listed below are T cell receptor beta chains from one sample, sequenced in a study of blood T cell repertoires in COVID-19. Method: immunoSEQ multiplex PCR; TCRdb's copy keeps in-frame clones and lacks some. The sample gives just over 90,000 clones, 76% of which show up once; around 7% is in the top ten. The material sequenced was peripheral blood. These receptors were obtained from a man between 65 and 80 years old with acute or convalescent COVID-19. Both conserved end residues are part of each CDR3. The D gene is left open where the match is weak. Some rows have no size entry. The others give once, few or many, or a class for an expanded clone.

d_call	v_call	j_call	clone_size	cdr3_nt	cdr3_aa
NA	TRBV6-1	TRBJ1-6	once	TGTGCCAGCAGTGACAGGGGAAATTCACCCCTCCACTTT	CASSDRGNSPLHF
TRBD1	TRBV27	TRBJ1-2	NA	TGTGCCAGCAGTTTAGGGACAGGGGATCATGGCTACACCTTC	CASSLGTGDHGYTF
NA	TRBV20-1	TRBJ2-7	NA	TGCAGTGCTAGAGCCGGGTACGAGCAGTACTTC	CSARAGYEQYF
NA	TRBV28	TRBJ2-7	NA	TGTGCCAGCAGTGCCCCCGGTACCTCCTACGAGCAGTACTTC	CASSAPGTSYEQYF
TRBD1	TRBV7-7	TRBJ2-5	NA	TGTGCCAGCAGCCCTCGGACAGGGGGCATCGAGACCCAGTACTTC	CASSPRTGGIETQYF
NA	TRBV28	TRBJ2-2	NA	TGTGCCAGCAGTTTCGGAGGGAGGTTAGGCACCGGGGAGCTGTTTTTT	CASSFGGRLGTGELFF
TRBD1	TRBV4-1	TRBJ1-5	NA	TGCGCCAGCAGCCGGACAGGAAGTAATCAGCCCCAGCATTTT	CASSRTGSNQPQHF
NA	TRBV9	TRBJ2-7	NA	TGTGCCAGCAGCGCGCATGTTTTGGGAGATGAACAGTACTTC	CASSAHVLGDEQYF
TRBD1	TRBV24-1	TRBJ2-3	NA	TGTGCCACCAGTACAGGGGTTCTTAGCACAGATACGCAGTATTTT	CATSTGVLSTDTQYF
NA	TRBV3-1/TRBV3-2	TRBJ1-1	NA	TGTGCCAGCAGCCTACAGAGGAACACTGAAGCTTTCTTT	CASSLQRNTEAFF
NA	TRBV30	TRBJ2-3	NA	TGTGCCTGCGTTCGTAAGGACGGGGGTACAGATACGCAGTATTTT	CACVRKDGGTDTQYF
NA	TRBV10-3	TRBJ2-7	NA	TGTGCCATCCGAGAGCAGGATCCCTACGAGCAGTACTTC	CAIREQDPYEQYF
NA	TRBV5-1	TRBJ1-2	NA	TGCGCCAGCACCAATGGGGGGTCTGGGAGCTACACCTTC	CASTNGGSGSYTF
TRBD1	TRBV5-5	TRBJ1-4	NA	TGTGCCAGCACCTTGGGACAGGGGATAGGGGAAAAACTGTTTTTT	CASTLGQGIGEKLFF
TRBD1	TRBV12-5	TRBJ2-1	NA	TGTGCTAGTGGTACGGGACAGGGGGCGTCAAATGAGCAGTTCTTC	CASGTGQGASNEQFF
NA	TRBV28	TRBJ2-4	NA	TGTGCCAGCAGTTTTCATCCGGAAAACATTCAGTACTTC	CASSFHPENIQYF
TRBD1	TRBV5-1	TRBJ1-2	NA	TGCGCCAGCAGCACCGGGACAGGCTATGGCTACACCTTC	CASSTGTGYGYTF
NA	TRBV2	TRBJ1-6	NA	TGTGCCAGCAGTGACCAGGGTCTGTCACCCCTCCACTTT	CASSDQGLSPLHF
NA	TRBV30	TRBJ1-6	NA	TGTGCCTGGAGCCCTATGACTCCAGCAATTTTTAATTCACCCCTCCACTTT	CAWSPMTPAIFNSPLHF
NA	TRBV12-3/TRBV12-4	TRBJ2-3	few	TGTGCCGTAGATCGCACAGATACGCAGTATTTT	CAVDRTDTQYF
NA	TRBV7-9	TRBJ1-5	NA	TGTGCCAGCAGCTTGACTAATCAGCCCCAGCATTTT	CASSLTNQPQHF
NA	TRBV6-4	TRBJ2-2	NA	TGTGCCAGCAGTCAGGGGCATGGGAACGGGGAGCTGTTTTTT	CASSQGHGNGELFF
NA	TRBV5-1	TRBJ1-1	NA	TGCGCCAGCAGCTTGGAATCCTGGAACACTGAAGCTTTCTTT	CASSLESWNTEAFF
NA	TRBV24-1	TRBJ2-1	NA	TGTGCCACCGGGAGTAGCCGAAGCTCCTACAATGAGCAGTTCTTC	CATGSSRSSYNEQFF
NA	TRBV11-2	TRBJ2-2	NA	TGTGCCAGCAGCTTTAGAGGGAGTGGCACCGGGGAGCTGTTTTTT	CASSFRGSGTGELFF
NA	TRBV6-1	TRBJ2-6	once	TGTGCCAGCAGTGGAAACAGGGTGGAAGACTCTGGGGCCAACGTCCTGACTTTC	CASSGNRVEDSGANVLTF
NA	TRBV6-6	TRBJ1-1	NA	TGTGCCAGCAGTTTTAATTCCGTCACTGAAGCTTTCTTT	CASSFNSVTEAFF
NA	TRBV7-2	TRBJ2-1	few	TGTGCCAGCAGCTTCGGCCCGGGACACCTGACCAGCTCCTACAATGAGCAGTTCTTC	CASSFGPGHLTSSYNEQFF
TRBD1	TRBV2	TRBJ2-3	once	TGTGCCAGCAGTGGACAGGGAACAGATACGCAGTATTTT	CASSGQGTDTQYF
TRBD1	TRBV7-2	TRBJ1-2	NA	TGTGCCAGCAGCCCGGACAGGGGGCTCTATGGCTACACCTTC	CASSPDRGLYGYTF
NA	TRBV27	TRBJ1-2	NA	TGTGCCAGCAGTCTACAGGGAGTGGGGTTCAACTATGGCTACACCTTC	CASSLQGVGFNYGYTF
NA	TRBV28	TRBJ1-5	NA	TGTGCCAGCAGTCTCCCACATGCCAGTCAGCCCCAGCATTTT	CASSLPHASQPQHF
TRBD1	TRBV13	TRBJ2-5	NA	TGTGCCAGCAGATTTCCCCCGACAGGGGAAGAGACCCAGTACTTC	CASRFPPTGEETQYF
TRBD1	TRBV2	TRBJ2-2	NA	TGTGCCAGCTCAACAGAGGGGGCTGCCGGGGAGCTGTTTTTT	CASSTEGAAGELFF
NA	TRBV6-6	TRBJ1-1	once	TGTGCCAGCAGTCCCGGACAGCCAAGAATAATGAACACTGAAGCTTTCTTT	CASSPGQPRIMNTEAFF
TRBD1	TRBV18	TRBJ2-5	many	TGTGCCAGCTCAAGGGGGCAGGAGACCCAGTACTTC	CASSRGQETQYF
TRBD1	TRBV29-1	TRBJ1-1	NA	TGCAGCGTTGAAGGGACAGGGGGCTTGAACACTGAAGCTTTCTTT	CSVEGTGGLNTEAFF
TRBD1	TRBV5-4	TRBJ1-4	NA	TGTGCCAGCAGCCCGGACAGGGGAGGAACTAATGAAAAACTGTTTTTT	CASSPDRGGTNEKLFF
TRBD2	TRBV7-8	TRBJ2-7	NA	TGTGCCAGCGTGCCCGGGACTAGCGGGAGGGAATACTCCTACGAGCAGTACTTC	CASVPGTSGREYSYEQYF
NA	TRBV6-2/TRBV6-3	TRBJ2-4	NA	TGTGCCAGCAGTTTACGGCCAAATCTTAGCCAAAAACGGTACTTC	CASSLRPNLSQKRYF
NA	TRBV9	TRBJ1-3	NA	TGTGCCAGCAGCCCGGGGGGGGAAGTACTGCCCGGAAACACCATATATTTT	CASSPGGEVLPGNTIYF
TRBD1	TRBV19	TRBJ1-5	NA	TGTGCCAGTAGTTCGGGTGGGACAGTCTATAGCAATCAGCCCCAGCATTTT	CASSSGGTVYSNQPQHF
NA	TRBV29-1	TRBJ2-3	NA	TGCAGCGTTACTGAACCGGGGACGCAGTATTTT	CSVTEPGTQYF